This T cell receptor beta chain was identified in a study of shared clonotypes between healthy human individuals. Note on this clone: The antigen is not known.

Findings and limits, study-wide: Shared across several donors were 4% to 6% of the naive CD4 clonotypes.

Trimming stripped 1 base from V and 15 bases from J, with 23 bases between. The CDR3 extends over 15 amino acids. Germline assignment: CDR1 SGHKS and CDR2 YYEKEE (reference sequence). Here immunoSEQ multiplex PCR was the method, and the copy in TCRdb shows in-frame clones only, minus some. The sample consists of a few million clones, roughly 92% of them appearing once. The rearrangement links TRBV5-5 to TRBJ1-3; D unclear. The sample taken for sequencing was naive CD4+ T cells sorted from blood. Subset indicated: CD45RA+ positively selected. The TCR comes from a man aged 18 to 30 in good health. CDR3 loop: CASSLRDTVGTPPYF. The CDR3 bases are TGTGCCAGCAGCTTGCGTGATACGGTTGGCACGCCACCATATTTT.